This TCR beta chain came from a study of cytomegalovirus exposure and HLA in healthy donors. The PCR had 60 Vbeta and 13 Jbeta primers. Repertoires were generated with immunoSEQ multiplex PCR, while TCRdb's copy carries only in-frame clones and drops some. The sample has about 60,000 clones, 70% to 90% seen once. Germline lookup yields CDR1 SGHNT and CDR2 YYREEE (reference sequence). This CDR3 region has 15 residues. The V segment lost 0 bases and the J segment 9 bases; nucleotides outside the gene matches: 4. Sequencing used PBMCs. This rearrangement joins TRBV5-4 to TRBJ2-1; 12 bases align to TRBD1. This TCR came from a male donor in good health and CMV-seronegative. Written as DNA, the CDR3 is TGTGCCAGCAGCTTGGGGGACAGGGGGCTTGGTGAGCAGTTCTTC. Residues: CASSLGDRGLGEQFF.